This T cell receptor beta chain originates from a study of shared clonotypes between healthy human individuals. CD45RO negativity and positive selection for CCR7 defined naive CD8 cells, a population that excluded terminally differentiated effector memory CD45RA+ cells. Germline CDR1 SGHRS, CDR2 YFSETQ. V gave up 2 bases and J gave up 5 bases; unmatched junction bases: 9. This CDR3 is built from 15 residues. Profiling relied on immunoSEQ multiplex PCR, and the TCRdb table lists in-frame clones only, not all of them. The sample includes 1.5 million to 2.5 million clones, approximately 94% seen only once; the top ten take roughly 1.2%.

The sequencing sample was made of naive CD8+ T cells sorted from blood. This receptor was identified in a man between 18 and 35 years old in good health. This chain uses TRBV5-1 with TRBJ2-7; 8 bases map to TRBD1. DNA of the CDR3: TGCGCCAGCAGCTTCGAGGACAGGGTCTGGGACGAGCAGTACTTC. It specifies CASSFEDRVWDEQYF.